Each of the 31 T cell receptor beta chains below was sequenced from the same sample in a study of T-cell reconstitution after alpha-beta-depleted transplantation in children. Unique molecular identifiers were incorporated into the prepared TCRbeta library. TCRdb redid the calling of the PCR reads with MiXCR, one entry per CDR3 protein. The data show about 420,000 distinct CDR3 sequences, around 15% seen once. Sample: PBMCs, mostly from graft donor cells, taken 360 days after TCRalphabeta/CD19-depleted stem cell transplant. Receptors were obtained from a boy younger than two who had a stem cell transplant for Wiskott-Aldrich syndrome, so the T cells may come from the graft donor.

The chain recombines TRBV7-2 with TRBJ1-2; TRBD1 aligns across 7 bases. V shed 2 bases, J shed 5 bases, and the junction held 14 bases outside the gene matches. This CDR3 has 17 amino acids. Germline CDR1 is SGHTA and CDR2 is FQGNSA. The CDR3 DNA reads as TGTGCCAGCAGCTTAAAACCCACAGGGGAAGGGAGTTATGGCTACACCTTC. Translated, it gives CASSLKPTGEGSYGYTF.

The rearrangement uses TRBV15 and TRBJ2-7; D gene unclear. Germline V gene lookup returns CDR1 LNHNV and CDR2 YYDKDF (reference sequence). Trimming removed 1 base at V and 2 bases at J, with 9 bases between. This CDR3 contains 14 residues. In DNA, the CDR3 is TGTGCCACCAGCAGAGGGTCAGGTCCCTACGAGCAGTACTTC. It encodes CATSRGSGPYEQYF.

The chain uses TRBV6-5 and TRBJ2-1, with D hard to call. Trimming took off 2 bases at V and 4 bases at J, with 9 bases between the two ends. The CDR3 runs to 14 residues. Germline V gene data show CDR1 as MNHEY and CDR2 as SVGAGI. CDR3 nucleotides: TGTGCCAGCAGTTACGTCAGGTTTTACAATGAGCAGTTCTTC. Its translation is CASSYVRFYNEQFF.

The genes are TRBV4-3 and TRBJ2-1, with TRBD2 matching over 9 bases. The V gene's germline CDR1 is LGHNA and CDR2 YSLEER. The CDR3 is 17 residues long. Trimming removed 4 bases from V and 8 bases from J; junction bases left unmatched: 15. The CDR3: CASSPTVIAGVRDEQFF. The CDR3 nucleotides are TGCGCCAGCAGCCCAACGGTAATAGCGGGAGTTCGGGATGAGCAGTTCTTC.

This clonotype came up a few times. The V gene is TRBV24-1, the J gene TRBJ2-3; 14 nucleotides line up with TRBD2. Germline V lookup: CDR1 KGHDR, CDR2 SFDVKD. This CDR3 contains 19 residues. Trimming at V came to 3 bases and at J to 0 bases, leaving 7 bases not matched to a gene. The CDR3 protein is CATSDPGLAGGRSTDTQYF. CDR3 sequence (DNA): TGTGCCACCAGTGATCCCGGACTAGCGGGGGGCCGGAGCACAGATACGCAGTATTTT.

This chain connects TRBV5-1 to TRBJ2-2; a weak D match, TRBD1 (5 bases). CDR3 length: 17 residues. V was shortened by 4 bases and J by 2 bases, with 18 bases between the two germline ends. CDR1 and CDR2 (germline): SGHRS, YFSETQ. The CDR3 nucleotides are TGCGCCAGCAGCCCGCCTCGGCAGGGCCCCAACACCGGGGAGCTGTTTTTT. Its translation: CASSPPRQGPNTGELFF.

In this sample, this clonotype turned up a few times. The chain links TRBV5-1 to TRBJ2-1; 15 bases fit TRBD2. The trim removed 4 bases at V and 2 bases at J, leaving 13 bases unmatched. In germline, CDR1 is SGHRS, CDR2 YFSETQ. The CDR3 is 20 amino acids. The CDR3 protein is CASSPLGGLAGGRTYNEQFF. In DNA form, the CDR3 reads TGCGCCAGCAGCCCGCTGGGGGGACTAGCGGGGGGCCGGACCTACAATGAGCAGTTCTTC.

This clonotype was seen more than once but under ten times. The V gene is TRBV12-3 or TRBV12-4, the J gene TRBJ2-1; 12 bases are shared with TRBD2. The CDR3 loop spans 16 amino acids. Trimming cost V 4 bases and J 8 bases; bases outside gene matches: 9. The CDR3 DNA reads TGTGCCAGCAGTTCGTCTAGCGGGAGGGCCCTGCATGAGCAGTTCTTC. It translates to CASSSSSGRALHEQFF.

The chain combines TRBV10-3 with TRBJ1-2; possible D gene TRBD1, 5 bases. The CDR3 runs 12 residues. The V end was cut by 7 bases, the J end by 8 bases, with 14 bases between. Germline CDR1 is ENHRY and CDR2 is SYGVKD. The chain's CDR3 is CAITRDLAGYTF. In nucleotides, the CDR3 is TGTGCCATCACGCGGGACTTGGCCGGCTACACCTTC.

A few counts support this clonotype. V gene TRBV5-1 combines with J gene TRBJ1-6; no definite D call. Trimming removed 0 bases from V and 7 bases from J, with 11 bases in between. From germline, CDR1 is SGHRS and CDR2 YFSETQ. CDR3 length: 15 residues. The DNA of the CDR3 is TGCGCCAGCAGCTTGGAAGGCAGTAGAAATTCACCCCTCCACTTT. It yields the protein CASSLEGSRNSPLHF.

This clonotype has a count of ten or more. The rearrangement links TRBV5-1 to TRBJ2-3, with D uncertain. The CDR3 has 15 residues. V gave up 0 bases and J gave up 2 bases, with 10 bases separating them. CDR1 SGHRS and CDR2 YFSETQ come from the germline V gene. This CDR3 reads CASSLDPDPTDTQYF. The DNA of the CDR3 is TGCGCCAGCAGCTTGGATCCTGACCCCACAGATACGCAGTATTTT.

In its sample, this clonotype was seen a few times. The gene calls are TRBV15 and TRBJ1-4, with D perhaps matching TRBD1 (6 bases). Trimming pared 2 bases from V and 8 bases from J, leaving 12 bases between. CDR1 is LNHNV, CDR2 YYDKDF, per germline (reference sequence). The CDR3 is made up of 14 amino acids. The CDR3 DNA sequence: TGTGCCACCAGCAGAAAGGGAGGACAGGAAAAACTGTTTTTT. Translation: CATSRKGGQEKLFF.

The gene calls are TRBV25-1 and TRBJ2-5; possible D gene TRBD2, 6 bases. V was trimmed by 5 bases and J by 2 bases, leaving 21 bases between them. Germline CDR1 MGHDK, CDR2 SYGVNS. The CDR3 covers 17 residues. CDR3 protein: CASSKGRDKGGQETQYF. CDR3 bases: TGTGCCAGCAGTAAAGGCCGTGACAAGGGAGGACAAGAGACCCAGTACTTC.

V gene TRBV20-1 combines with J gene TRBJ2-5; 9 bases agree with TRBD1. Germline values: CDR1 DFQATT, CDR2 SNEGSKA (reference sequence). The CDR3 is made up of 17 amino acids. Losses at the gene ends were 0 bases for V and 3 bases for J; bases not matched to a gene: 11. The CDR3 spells CSARDWGTGLGKETQYF. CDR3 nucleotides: TGCAGTGCTAGAGATTGGGGGACAGGGCTCGGCAAAGAGACCCAGTACTTC.

CDR3 DNA sequence: TGTGCCAGCAGTGAAGCGGCAGGGGGCGCGGGCACTGAAGCTTTCTTT. Amino acid sequence: CASSEAAGGAGTEAFF. The chain carries TRBV6-1 and TRBJ1-1, with 8 bases aligning to TRBD1. The CDR3 extends over 16 amino acids. Trimming at V came to 0 bases and at J to 4 bases, leaving 7 bases not matched to a gene. Germline lookup yields CDR1 MNHNS and CDR2 SASEGT.

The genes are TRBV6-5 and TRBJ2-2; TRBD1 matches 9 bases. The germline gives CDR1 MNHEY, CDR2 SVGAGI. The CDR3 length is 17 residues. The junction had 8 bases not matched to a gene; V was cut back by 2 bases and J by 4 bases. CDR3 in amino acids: CASSYPLGTGSTGELFF. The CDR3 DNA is TGTGCCAGCAGTTACCCTTTAGGGACAGGGAGCACCGGGGAGCTGTTTTTT.

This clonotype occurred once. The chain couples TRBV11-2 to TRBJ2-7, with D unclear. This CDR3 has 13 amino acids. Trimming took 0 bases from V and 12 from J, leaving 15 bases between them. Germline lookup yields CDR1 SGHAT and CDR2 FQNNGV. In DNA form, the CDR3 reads TGTGCCAGCAGCTTAGAGGCGTCAAGCTTAAGGTACTTC. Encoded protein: CASSLEASSLRYF.

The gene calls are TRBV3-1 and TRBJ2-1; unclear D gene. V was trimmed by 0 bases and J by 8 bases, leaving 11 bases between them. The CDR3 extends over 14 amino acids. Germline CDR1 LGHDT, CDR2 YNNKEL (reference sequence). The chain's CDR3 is CASSQDSLGYEQFF. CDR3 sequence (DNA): TGTGCCAGCAGCCAAGATTCATTAGGGTATGAGCAGTTCTTC.

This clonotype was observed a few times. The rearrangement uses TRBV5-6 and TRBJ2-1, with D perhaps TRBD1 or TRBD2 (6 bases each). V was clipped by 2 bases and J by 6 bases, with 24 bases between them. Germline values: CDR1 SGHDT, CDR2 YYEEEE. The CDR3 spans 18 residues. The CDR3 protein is CASSFGWSRRGAGNEQFF. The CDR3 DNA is TGTGCCAGCAGCTTCGGCTGGAGTAGGAGGGGGGCCGGCAATGAGCAGTTCTTC.

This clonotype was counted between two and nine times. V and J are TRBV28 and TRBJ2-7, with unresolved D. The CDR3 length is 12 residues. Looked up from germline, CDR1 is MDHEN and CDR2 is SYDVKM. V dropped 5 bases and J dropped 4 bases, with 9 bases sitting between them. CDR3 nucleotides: TGTGCCAGCAGTCGACTTCCTTACGAGCAGTACTTC. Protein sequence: CASSRLPYEQYF.

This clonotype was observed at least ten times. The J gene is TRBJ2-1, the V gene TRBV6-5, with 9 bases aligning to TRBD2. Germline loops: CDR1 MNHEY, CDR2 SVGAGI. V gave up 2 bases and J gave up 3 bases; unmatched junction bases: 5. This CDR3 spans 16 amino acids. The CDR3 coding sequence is TGTGCCAGCAGTTACGTGCGGGAGGGGTTCTACAATGAGCAGTTCTTC. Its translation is CASSYVREGFYNEQFF.

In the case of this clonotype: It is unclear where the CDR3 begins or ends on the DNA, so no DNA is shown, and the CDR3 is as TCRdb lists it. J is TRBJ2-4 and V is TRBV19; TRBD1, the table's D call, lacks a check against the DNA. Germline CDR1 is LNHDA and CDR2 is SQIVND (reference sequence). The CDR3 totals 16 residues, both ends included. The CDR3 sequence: CASTSGHKRIKNIQYF.

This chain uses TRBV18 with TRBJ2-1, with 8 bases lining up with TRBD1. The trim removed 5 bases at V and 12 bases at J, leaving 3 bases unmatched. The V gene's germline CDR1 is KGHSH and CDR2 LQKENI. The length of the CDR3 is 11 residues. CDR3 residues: CASSRQGWQFF. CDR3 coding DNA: TGTGCCAGCTCAAGACAGGGGTGGCAGTTCTTC. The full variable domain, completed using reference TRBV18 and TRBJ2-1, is NAGVMQNPRHLVRRRGQEARLRCSPMKGHSHVYWYRQLPEEGLKFMVYLQKENIIDESGMPKERFSAEFPKEGPSILRIQQVVRGDSAAYFCASSRQGWQFFGPGTRLTVL.

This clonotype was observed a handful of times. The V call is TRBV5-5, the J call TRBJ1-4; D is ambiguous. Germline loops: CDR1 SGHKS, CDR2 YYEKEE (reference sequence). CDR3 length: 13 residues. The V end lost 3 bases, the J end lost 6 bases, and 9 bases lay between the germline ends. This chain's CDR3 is CASSSGVYEKLFF. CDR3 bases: TGTGCCAGCAGCTCGGGAGTTTATGAAAAACTGTTTTTT.

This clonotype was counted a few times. The CDR3 DNA reads TGTGCCAGCAGCTCCCCACGGGACGGTTACGAGCAGTACTTC. Protein product: CASSSPRDGYEQYF. The chain has TRBV7-9 and TRBJ2-7, with D tentatively TRBD1 or TRBD2 (5 bases each). The CDR3 contains 14 residues. V shed 4 bases and J shed 4 bases, with 14 bases lying between them. The germline V gene has CDR1 SEHNR and CDR2 FQNEAQ (reference sequence). The full variable domain, completed using reference TRBV7-9 and TRBJ2-7, is DTGVSQNPRHKITKRGQNVTFRCDPISEHNRLYWYRQTLGQGPEFLTYFQNEAQLEKSRLLSDRFSAERPKGSFSTLEIQRTEQGDSAMYLCASSSPRDGYEQYFGPGTRLTVT.

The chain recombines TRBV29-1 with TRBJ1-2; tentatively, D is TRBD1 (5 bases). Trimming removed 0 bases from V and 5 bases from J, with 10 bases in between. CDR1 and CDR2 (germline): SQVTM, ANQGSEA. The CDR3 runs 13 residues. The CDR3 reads CSVEEAGKYGYTF. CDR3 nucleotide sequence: TGCAGCGTTGAAGAGGCAGGGAAGTATGGCTACACCTTC. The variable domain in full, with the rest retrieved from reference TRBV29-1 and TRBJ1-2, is SAVISQKPSRDICQRGTSLTIQCQVDSQVTMMFWYRQQPGQSLTLIATANQGSEATYESGFVIDKFPISRPNLTFSTLTVSNMSPEDSSIYLCSVEEAGKYGYTFGSGTRLTVV.

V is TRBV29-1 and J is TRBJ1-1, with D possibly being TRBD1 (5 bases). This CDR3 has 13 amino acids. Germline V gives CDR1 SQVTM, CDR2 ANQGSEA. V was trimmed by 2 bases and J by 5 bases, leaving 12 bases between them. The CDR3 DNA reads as TGCAGCGTTGAACCGCAGGGAGGGACTGAAGCTTTCTTT. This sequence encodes CSVEPQGGTEAFF. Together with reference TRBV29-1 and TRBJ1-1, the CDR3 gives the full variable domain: SAVISQKPSRDICQRGTSLTIQCQVDSQVTMMFWYRQQPGQSLTLIATANQGSEATYESGFVIDKFPISRPNLTFSTLTVSNMSPEDSSIYLCSVEPQGGTEAFFGQGTRLTVV.

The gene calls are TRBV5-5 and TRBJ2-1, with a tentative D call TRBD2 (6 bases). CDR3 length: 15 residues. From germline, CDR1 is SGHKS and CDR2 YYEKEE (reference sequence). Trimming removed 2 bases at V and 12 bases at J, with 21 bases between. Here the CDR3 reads CASSFSGGGAVGQFF. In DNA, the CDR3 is TGTGCCAGCAGCTTTTCCGGGGGTGGAGCGGTAGGGCAGTTCTTC.

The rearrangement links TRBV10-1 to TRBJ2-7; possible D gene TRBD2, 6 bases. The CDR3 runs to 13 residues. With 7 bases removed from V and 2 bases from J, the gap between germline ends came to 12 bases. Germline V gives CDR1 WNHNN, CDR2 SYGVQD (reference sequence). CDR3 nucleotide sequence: TGCGCCAGCAACGAACCGGGGGCCTACGAGCAGTACTTC. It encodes CASNEPGAYEQYF.

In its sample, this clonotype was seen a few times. The CDR3 sequence is CASSLIRGLVNEQFF. The CDR3 nucleotides are TGTGCCAGCAGCTTAATCAGGGGGCTGGTCAATGAGCAGTTCTTC. This sequence joins TRBV7-9 and TRBJ2-1, with 8 bases that match TRBD1. Looked up from germline, CDR1 is SEHNR and CDR2 is FQNEAQ (reference sequence). This CDR3 has 15 residues. Trimming cost V 2 bases and J 6 bases; bases outside gene matches: 6.

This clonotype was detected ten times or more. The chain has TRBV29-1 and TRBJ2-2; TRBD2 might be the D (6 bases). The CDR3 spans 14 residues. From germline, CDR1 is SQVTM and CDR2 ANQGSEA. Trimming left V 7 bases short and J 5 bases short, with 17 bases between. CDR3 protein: CSANWGDETGELFF. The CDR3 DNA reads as TGCAGCGCGAACTGGGGGGACGAAACCGGGGAGCTGTTTTTT.